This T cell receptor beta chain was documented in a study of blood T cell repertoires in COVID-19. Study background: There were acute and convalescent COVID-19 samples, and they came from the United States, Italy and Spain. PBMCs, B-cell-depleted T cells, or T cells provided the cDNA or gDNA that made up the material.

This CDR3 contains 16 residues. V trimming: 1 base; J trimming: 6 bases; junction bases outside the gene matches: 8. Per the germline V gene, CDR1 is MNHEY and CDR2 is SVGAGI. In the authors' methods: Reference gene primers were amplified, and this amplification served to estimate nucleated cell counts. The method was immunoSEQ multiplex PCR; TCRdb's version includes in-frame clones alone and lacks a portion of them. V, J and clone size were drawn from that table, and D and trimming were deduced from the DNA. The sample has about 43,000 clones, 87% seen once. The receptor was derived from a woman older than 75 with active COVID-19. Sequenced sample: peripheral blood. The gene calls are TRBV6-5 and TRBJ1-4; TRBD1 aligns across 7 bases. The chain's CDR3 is CASSYFGTVEDEKLFF. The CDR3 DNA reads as TGTGCCAGCAGTTACTTTGGGACAGTCGAGGATGAAAAACTGTTTTTT.